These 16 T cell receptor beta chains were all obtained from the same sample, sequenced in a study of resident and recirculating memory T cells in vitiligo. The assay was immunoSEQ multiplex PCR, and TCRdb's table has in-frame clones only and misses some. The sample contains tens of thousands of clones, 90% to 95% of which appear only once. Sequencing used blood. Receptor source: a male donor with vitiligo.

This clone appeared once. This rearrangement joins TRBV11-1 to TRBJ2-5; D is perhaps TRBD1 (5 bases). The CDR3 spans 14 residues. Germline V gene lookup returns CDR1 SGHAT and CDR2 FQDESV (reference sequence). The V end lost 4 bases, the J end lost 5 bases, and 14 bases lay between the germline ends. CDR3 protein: CASSSDTLGETQYF. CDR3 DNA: TGTGCCAGCAGCTCGGACACGCTGGGGGAGACCCAGTACTTC. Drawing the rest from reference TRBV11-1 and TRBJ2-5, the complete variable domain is EAEVAQSPRYKITEKSQAVAFWCDPISGHATLYWYRQILGQGPELLVQFQDESVVDDSQLPKDRFSAERLKGVDSTLKIQPAELGDSAMYLCASSSDTLGETQYFGPGTRLLVL.

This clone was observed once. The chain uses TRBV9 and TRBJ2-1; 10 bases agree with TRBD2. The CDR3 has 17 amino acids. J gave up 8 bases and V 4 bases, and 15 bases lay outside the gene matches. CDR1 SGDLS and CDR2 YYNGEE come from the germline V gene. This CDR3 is CASSPEGRLAGVDEQFF. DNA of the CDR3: TGTGCCAGCAGCCCAGAGGGTCGGCTAGCGGGAGTAGATGAGCAGTTCTTC.

CDR3 sequence reads: CATSRDRQGILQETQYF. The CDR3, as DNA: TGTGCCACCAGCAGAGATCGGCAGGGTATACTCCAAGAGACCCAGTACTTC. The V call is TRBV15, the J call TRBJ2-5, with D possibly being TRBD1 (5 bases). Germline V gene lookup returns CDR1 LNHNV and CDR2 YYDKDF (reference sequence). Trimming removed 0 bases from V and 1 base from J, with 15 bases in between. The CDR3 is made up of 17 amino acids.

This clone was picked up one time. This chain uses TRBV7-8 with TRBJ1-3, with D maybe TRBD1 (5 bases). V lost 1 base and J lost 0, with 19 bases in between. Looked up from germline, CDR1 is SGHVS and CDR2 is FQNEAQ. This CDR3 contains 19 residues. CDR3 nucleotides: TGTGCCAGCAGCTTAGTGCCGGGGGGGTCCACCCCCTCTGGAAACACCATATATTTT. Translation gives CASSLVPGGSTPSGNTIYF.

The CDR3 region is CASSRDRGREQYF. Here the CDR3 DNA reads TGTGCCAGCAGTCGGGACAGGGGCAGGGAGCAGTACTTC. The chain combines TRBV6-1 with TRBJ2-7; 10 bases are shared with TRBD1. From germline, CDR1 is MNHNS and CDR2 SASEGT. The CDR3 is 13 residues long. J lost 7 bases, V lost 5 bases, and 5 bases had no gene match.

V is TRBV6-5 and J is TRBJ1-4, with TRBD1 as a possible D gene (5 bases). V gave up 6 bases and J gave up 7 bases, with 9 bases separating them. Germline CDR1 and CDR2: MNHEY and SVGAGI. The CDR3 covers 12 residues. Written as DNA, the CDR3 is TGTGCCAGCAGCCTCCAGGGTGAAAAACTGTTTTTT. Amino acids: CASSLQGEKLFF.

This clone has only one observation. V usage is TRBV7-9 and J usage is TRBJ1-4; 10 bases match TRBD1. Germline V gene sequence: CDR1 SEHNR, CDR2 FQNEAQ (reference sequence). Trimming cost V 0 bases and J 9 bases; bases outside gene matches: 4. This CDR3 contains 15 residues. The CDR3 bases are TGTGCCAGCAGCTTAGCCGGGACAGGGGTTAAAAAACTGTTTTTT. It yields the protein CASSLAGTGVKKLFF.

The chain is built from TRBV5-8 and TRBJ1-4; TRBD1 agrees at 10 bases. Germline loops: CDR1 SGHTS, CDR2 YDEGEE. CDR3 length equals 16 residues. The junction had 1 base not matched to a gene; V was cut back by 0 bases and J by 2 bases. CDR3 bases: TGTGCCAGCAGCTTGGGACAGGGGGCGACTAATGAAAAACTGTTTTTT. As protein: CASSLGQGATNEKLFF. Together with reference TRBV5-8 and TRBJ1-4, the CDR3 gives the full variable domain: EAGVTQSPTHLIKTRGQQATLRCSPISGHTSVYWYQQALGLGLQFLLWYDEGEERNRGNFPPRFSGRQFPNYSSELNVNALELEDSALYLCASSLGQGATNEKLFFGSGTQLSVL.

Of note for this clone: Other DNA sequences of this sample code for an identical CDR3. In DNA, the CDR3 is TGTGCCAGCAGTTTAGTTGGCGGGTACGAGCAGTACTTC. Translating it yields CASSLVGGYEQYF. The rearrangement joins TRBV28 to TRBJ2-7; D may be TRBD2 (5 bases). In germline, CDR1 is MDHEN, CDR2 SYDVKM. This CDR3 is 13 amino acids long. V dropped 2 bases and J dropped 4 bases, with 9 bases sitting between them. The complete variable domain, with remaining parts taken from reference TRBV28 and TRBJ2-7, reads DVKVTQSSRYLVKRTGEKVFLECVQDMDHENMFWYRQDPGLGLRLIYFSYDVKMKEKGDIPEGYSVSREKKERFSLILESASTNQTSMYLCASSLVGGYEQYFGPGTRLTVT.

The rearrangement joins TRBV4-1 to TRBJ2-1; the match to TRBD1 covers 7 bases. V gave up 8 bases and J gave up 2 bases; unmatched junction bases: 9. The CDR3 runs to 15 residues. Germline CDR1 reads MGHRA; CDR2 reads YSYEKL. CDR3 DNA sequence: TGCGCCAGCGGTCGCCGGGACAGTACCTACAATGAGCAGTTCTTC. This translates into CASGRRDSTYNEQFF.

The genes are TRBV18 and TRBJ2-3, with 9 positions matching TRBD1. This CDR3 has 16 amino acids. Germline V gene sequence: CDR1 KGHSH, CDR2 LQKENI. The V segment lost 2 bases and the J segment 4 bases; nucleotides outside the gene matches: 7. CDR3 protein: CASSPYRGRLSDTQYF. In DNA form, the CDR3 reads TGTGCCAGCTCACCATACAGGGGGCGCCTGTCAGATACGCAGTATTTT.

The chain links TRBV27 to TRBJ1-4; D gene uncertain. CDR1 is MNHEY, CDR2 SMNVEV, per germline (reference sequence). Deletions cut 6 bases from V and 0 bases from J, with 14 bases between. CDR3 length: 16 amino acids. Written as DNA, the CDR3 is TGTGCCAGCAGACCCCCGGGAGCCACAACTAATGAAAAACTGTTTTTT. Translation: CASRPPGATTNEKLFF. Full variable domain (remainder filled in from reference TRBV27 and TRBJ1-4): EAQVTQNPRYLITVTGKKLTVTCSQNMNHEYMSWYRQDPGLGLRQIYYSMNVEVTDKGDVPEGYKVSRKEKRNFPLILESPSPNQTSLYFCASRPPGATTNEKLFFGSGTQLSVL.

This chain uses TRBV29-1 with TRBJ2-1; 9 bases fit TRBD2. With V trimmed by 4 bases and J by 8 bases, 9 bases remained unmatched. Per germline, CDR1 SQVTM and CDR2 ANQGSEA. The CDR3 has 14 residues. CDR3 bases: TGCAGCGTTGGGGGCGGGAGGGCCGGTCATGAGCAGTTCTTC. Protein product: CSVGGGRAGHEQFF.

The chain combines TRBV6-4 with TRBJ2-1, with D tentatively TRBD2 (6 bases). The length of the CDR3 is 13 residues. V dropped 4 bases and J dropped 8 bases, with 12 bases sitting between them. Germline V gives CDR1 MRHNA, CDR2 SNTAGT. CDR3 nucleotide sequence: TGTGCCAGCAGTGCGGGGGTGGAGGATGAGCAGTTCTTC. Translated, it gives CASSAGVEDEQFF.

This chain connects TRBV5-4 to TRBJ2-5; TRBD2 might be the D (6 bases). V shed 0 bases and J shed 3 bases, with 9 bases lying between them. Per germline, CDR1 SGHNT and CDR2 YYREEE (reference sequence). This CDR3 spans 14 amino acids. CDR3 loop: CASSLGGAEETQYF. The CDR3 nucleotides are TGTGCCAGCAGCTTGGGCGGGGCGGAAGAGACCCAGTACTTC.

CDR3 sequence (DNA): TGTGCCAGCAGCCGACAGGGACGATATGGCTACACCTTC. Translated, it gives CASSRQGRYGYTF. This sequence joins TRBV11-3 and TRBJ1-2, with TRBD1 matching over 7 bases. Per germline, CDR1 SGHNT and CDR2 YENEEA. J was trimmed by 5 bases and V by 5 bases; bases with no gene match: 5. The CDR3 sequence is 13 residues long.